This is a list of T cell receptor beta chains from one sample in a study of blood T cells in healthy people across ages. MiXCR, applied by TCRdb to the 5' RACE reads, yields one record per CDR3 protein. The sample lists 790,000 or so distinct CDR3 sequences; roughly 50% were seen once. Input material: blood. The origin of the receptors is a middle-aged man in good health. CDR3s include the opening cysteine and the closing phenylalanine or tryptophan.

CDR3 length	V gene	J gene	CDR3 protein
13	TRBV2	TRBJ1-4	CASSLVLIEKLFF
13	TRBV20-1	TRBJ1-4	CSADTPRGEKLFF
15	TRBV5-1	TRBJ2-3	CASCEGLFAADTQYF
13	TRBV7-9	TRBJ2-1	CASSSGRINEQFF
14	TRBV4-3	TRBJ1-2	CASSQIQGWDGYTF
15	TRBV9	TRBJ1-1	CASSVGALGNTEAFF
16	TRBV10-3	.	CAISEGRLAGYETQYF
18	TRBV13	TRBJ1-2	CASSLINSRGRINYGYTF
14	TRBV19	TRBJ2-1	CARPTSGSSDEQFF
16	TRBV7-2	TRBJ1-6	CASSFDWTGTNSPLHF
17	TRBV5-4	TRBJ2-7	CASSLELAGGPMGEQYF
14	TRBV28	TRBJ1-1	CASSQPVANTEAFF
14	TRBV29-1	TRBJ2-3	CSAGRVTSTDTQYF
16	TRBV20-1	TRBJ2-3	CSATSSETGVADTQYF
15	TRBV5-1	TRBJ2-2	CASSLGVRHTRELFF
12	TRBV20-1	TRBJ1-2	CSASDSRYGYTF
16	TRBV7-3	TRBJ2-3	CASSLMPAVSTDTQYF
17	TRBV3-1	TRBJ2-3	CASSQDRTTELTDTQYF
16	TRBV9	TRBJ2-2	CASSVGTSGNTGELFF
16	TRBV7-9	TRBJ2-7	CASSAGGLNLLYEQYF
14	TRBV7-2	TRBJ2-2	CASSFAGSDGELFF
13	TRBV20-1	TRBJ1-2	CSARDKMGGGYTF
18	TRBV5-6	TRBJ1-2	CASSPVVVAGGAEGGYTF
13	TRBV29-1	TRBJ1-1	CSVTRGASTEAFF
11	TRBV2	TRBJ1-6	CASSPGIPLHF
15	TRBV4-3	TRBJ1-2	CASSQAGGQGGGYTF
14	TRBV20-1	.	CSARDTGSQETQYF
19	TRBV11-2	TRBJ2-7	CASSHVRTLPTWARDTQYF
16	TRBV6-5	TRBJ2-5	CASRVRLAGFQETQYF
13	TRBV12-5	TRBJ2-7	CASGSDRAYEQYF
10	TRBV9	TRBJ1-2	CASTGVSYTF
17	TRBV20-1	TRBJ2-1	CSARDPGSTHSYNEQFF
14	TRBV12-3/TRBV12-4	TRBJ1-1	CASSPVPGQGQAFF
17	TRBV3-1	TRBJ2-1	CASSHLIAGVDHNEQFF
14	TRBV15	TRBJ2-1	CATGESGNNNEQFF
14	TRBV7-8	TRBJ2-3	CASSLRGVTDTQYF
15	TRBV7-3	TRBJ1-1	CASSLLRAMNTEAFF
18	TRBV6-2/TRBV6-3	TRBJ2-4	CASSRPSGRGTFKNIQYF
13	TRBV7-2	TRBJ2-3	CASSLEAGDTQYF
14	TRBV28	TRBJ1-1	CASRFQGLNTEAFF
16	TRBV7-2	TRBJ2-1	CASSRFGQGSYNEQFF
16	TRBV5-1	TRBJ2-6	CASSLDGTAGANVLTF